Listed below are T cell receptor beta chains from one sample, sequenced in a study of CD8+CD57+ T cells in acquired aplastic anemia. TCRdb reprocessed the reads with MiXCR, giving one entry per CDR3 protein. The sample lists hundreds of thousands of distinct CDR3 sequences, roughly 50% occurring once. Material: sorted CD4+, CD8+, or CD8+CD57+ T cells (not recorded which) from PBMCs. The receptors derive from a human donor with aplastic anemia. Each CDR3 is given with its conserved first and last residue. D genes are given only for firm matches. Size tells how often a clone was seen (once, few, many) or the class of an expanded clone, and some rows leave it out.

J gene: TRBJ1-1
D gene: -
V gene: TRBV9
clone size: many
CDR3 DNA: TGTGCCAGCAGCGTAGAACCGAACACTGAAGCTTTCTTT
CDR3 protein: CASSVEPNTEAFF

J gene: TRBJ2-1
D gene: -
V gene: TRBV11-2
clone size: many
CDR3 DNA: TGTGCCAGCAGCTTAGATCTGGGACCGTACAATGAGCAGTTCTTC
CDR3 protein: CASSLDLGPYNEQFF

J gene: TRBJ2-7
D gene: TRBD2
V gene: TRBV7-9
clone size: -
CDR3 DNA: TGTGCCAGCAGCTTAGTGGCGGGAGGGCCGTCCTACGAGCAGTACTTC
CDR3 protein: CASSLVAGGPSYEQYF

J gene: TRBJ1-5
D gene: -
V gene: TRBV19
clone size: -
CDR3 DNA: TGTGCCAGTAGTTCCCAGGGTGGCAATCAGCCCCAGCATTTT
CDR3 protein: CASSSQGGNQPQHF

J gene: TRBJ1-5
D gene: -
V gene: TRBV5-1
clone size: many
CDR3 DNA: TGCGCCAGCAGCGCGGACCAAGATCAGCCCCAGCATTTT
CDR3 protein: CASSADQDQPQHF

J gene: TRBJ2-5
D gene: TRBD2
V gene: TRBV18
clone size: -
CDR3 DNA: TGTGCCAGCTCACCGGGTAGAGAGCGGGGGGACGCGGAGACCCAGTACTTC
CDR3 protein: CASSPGRERGDAETQYF

J gene: TRBJ2-7
D gene: -
V gene: TRBV19
clone size: -
CDR3 DNA: TGTGCCAGTAGTATCCTGGGGTTGCCCGGGGAAGAGCAGTACTTC
CDR3 protein: CASSILGLPGEEQYF

J gene: TRBJ2-1
D gene: -
V gene: TRBV24-1
clone size: -
CDR3 DNA: TGTGCCACCAGTGTCCAACACTACAATGAGCAGTTCTTC
CDR3 protein: CATSVQHYNEQFF

J gene: TRBJ2-3
D gene: -
V gene: TRBV2
clone size: -
CDR3 DNA: TGTGCCAGCACACAGGATGCAGATACGCAGTATTTT
CDR3 protein: CASTQDADTQYF

J gene: TRBJ1-1
D gene: -
V gene: TRBV7-8
clone size: -
CDR3 DNA: TGTGCCAGCAGCGACTGGGGGGGGAACACTGAAGCTTTCTTT
CDR3 protein: CASSDWGGNTEAFF

J gene: TRBJ2-5
D gene: TRBD1
V gene: TRBV11-3
clone size: -
CDR3 DNA: TGTGCCAGCAGCTCTACAGGGGGCTGGCAAGAGACCCAGTACTTC
CDR3 protein: CASSSTGGWQETQYF

J gene: TRBJ2-7
D gene: TRBD2
V gene: TRBV9
clone size: -
CDR3 DNA: TGTGCCAGCAGCGCGAACGTAGCGGGGGGTGGCGAGCAGTACTTC
CDR3 protein: CASSANVAGGGEQYF

J gene: TRBJ2-6
D gene: -
V gene: TRBV20-1
clone size: -
CDR3 DNA: TGCAGTGCTAGAGATTTGGGGGCCAACGTCCTGACTTTC
CDR3 protein: CSARDLGANVLTF

J gene: TRBJ2-3
D gene: TRBD2
V gene: TRBV7-6
clone size: -
CDR3 DNA: TGTGCCAGCAGCTTAGGGGTAGCGGGGGGAGATACGCAGTATTTT
CDR3 protein: CASSLGVAGGDTQYF

J gene: TRBJ2-5
D gene: -
V gene: TRBV7-2
clone size: many
CDR3 DNA: TGTGCCAGCAGCGCTAGGGGGGGGTACCCGGAGACCCAGTACTTC
CDR3 protein: CASSARGGYPETQYF

J gene: TRBJ2-2
D gene: -
V gene: TRBV25-1
clone size: -
CDR3 DNA: TGTGCCAGCAGTGAATTCCAAGCCGGGGAGCTGTTTTTT
CDR3 protein: CASSEFQAGELFF

J gene: TRBJ1-1
D gene: -
V gene: TRBV7-6
clone size: many
CDR3 DNA: TGTGCCAGCAGCTTAAATCAGGGGAACACTGAAGCTTTCTTT
CDR3 protein: CASSLNQGNTEAFF

J gene: TRBJ2-7
D gene: TRBD1
V gene: TRBV5-1
clone size: -
CDR3 DNA: TGCGCCAGCAGCTGGGCGACAGGGGACTACGAGCAGTACTTC
CDR3 protein: CASSWATGDYEQYF

J gene: TRBJ2-1
D gene: -
V gene: TRBV11-1
clone size: -
CDR3 DNA: TGTGCCAGCAGCCCGGGGGGCGGGAATGAGCAGTTCTTC
CDR3 protein: CASSPGGGNEQFF

J gene: TRBJ1-6
D gene: -
V gene: TRBV20-1
clone size: -
CDR3 DNA: TGCAGTGCTAGAGAGTTACAGGACTCTAATTCACCCCTCCACTTT
CDR3 protein: CSARELQDSNSPLHF

J gene: TRBJ1-2
D gene: -
V gene: TRBV30
clone size: many
CDR3 DNA: TGTGCCTGGAGCAAATCCGGGGGGATTGGCTACACCTTC
CDR3 protein: CAWSKSGGIGYTF

J gene: TRBJ2-2
D gene: TRBD1
V gene: TRBV6-5
clone size: many
CDR3 DNA: TGTGCCAGCAGACGGACAGGGAACACCGGGGAGCTGTTTTTT
CDR3 protein: CASRRTGNTGELFF

J gene: TRBJ2-1
D gene: TRBD1
V gene: TRBV19
clone size: -
CDR3 DNA: TGTGCCAGCTCACCGGGACAGGGTTACAATGAGCAGTTCTTC
CDR3 protein: CASSPGQGYNEQFF

J gene: TRBJ1-2
D gene: -
V gene: TRBV7-9
clone size: -
CDR3 DNA: TGTGCCAGCAGCTTATACATGACCGCGGGCGGCTACACCTTC
CDR3 protein: CASSLYMTAGGYTF

J gene: TRBJ2-1
D gene: TRBD2
V gene: TRBV6-1
clone size: many
CDR3 DNA: TGTGCCGCTCGAGCCATCGGGACTAGCGTCAACAATGAGCAGTTCTTC
CDR3 protein: CAARAIGTSVNNEQFF

J gene: TRBJ1-6
D gene: -
V gene: TRBV7-2
clone size: many
CDR3 DNA: TGTGCCAGCAGCTTATTGGGCAGAAATAATTCACCCCTCCACTTT
CDR3 protein: CASSLLGRNNSPLHF

J gene: TRBJ1-2
D gene: -
V gene: TRBV20-1
clone size: -
CDR3 DNA: TGCAGTGCTGAGGGGGCTAACTATGGCTACACCTTC
CDR3 protein: CSAEGANYGYTF

J gene: TRBJ1-1
D gene: -
V gene: TRBV11-2
clone size: many
CDR3 DNA: TGTGCCAGCAGCTTAGTTCAGGGATCTGGGACTGAAGCTTTCTTT
CDR3 protein: CASSLVQGSGTEAFF

J gene: TRBJ1-1
D gene: -
V gene: TRBV2
clone size: -
CDR3 DNA: TGTGCCAGCAGGGCGGATCGGAAGGGTTTAGCCTTCTTT
CDR3 protein: CASRADRKGLAFF

J gene: TRBJ2-7
D gene: TRBD1
V gene: TRBV20-1
clone size: -
CDR3 DNA: TGCAGTGCTAGAAACCCGGGACAGGGGGGCGGCTACGAGCAGTACTTC
CDR3 protein: CSARNPGQGGGYEQYF

J gene: TRBJ1-1
D gene: -
V gene: TRBV12-3/TRBV12-4
clone size: many
CDR3 DNA: TGTGCCAGCAGTTCTTTCAGCCTCGGGAACACTGAAGCTTTCTTT
CDR3 protein: CASSSFSLGNTEAFF

J gene: TRBJ1-1
D gene: -
V gene: TRBV30
clone size: -
CDR3 DNA: TGTGCCTGCGGTAGGAACACTGAAGCTTTCTTT
CDR3 protein: CACGRNTEAFF

J gene: TRBJ1-1
D gene: -
V gene: TRBV20-1
clone size: many
CDR3 DNA: TGCAGTGTCAGAGTAGGAGTGGTGAACACTGAAGCTTTCTTT
CDR3 protein: CSVRVGVVNTEAFF

J gene: TRBJ2-5
D gene: -
V gene: TRBV20-1
clone size: -
CDR3 DNA: TGCAGTGCTAGCAGGGGCGCCTCTATTGCGGAGACCCAGTACTTC
CDR3 protein: CSASRGASIAETQYF

J gene: TRBJ2-2
D gene: -
V gene: TRBV10-1
clone size: many
CDR3 DNA: TGCGCCAGCAGTGATTTTACGGATCAATCGACTGGGGAGCTGTTTTTT
CDR3 protein: CASSDFTDQSTGELFF

J gene: TRBJ1-1
D gene: TRBD1
V gene: TRBV28
clone size: -
CDR3 DNA: TGTGCTAGCAGTTTTGGGGGGCTTAGGACAGGGGGCTCGAGGGCTTTCTTT
CDR3 protein: CASSFGGLRTGGSRAFF

J gene: TRBJ2-7
D gene: -
V gene: TRBV20-1
clone size: -
CDR3 DNA: TGCAGTGTCCAGGCTAGGACACTCGACGAGCAGTACTTC
CDR3 protein: CSVQARTLDEQYF

J gene: TRBJ2-1
D gene: -
V gene: TRBV5-1
clone size: -
CDR3 DNA: TGCGCCAGCAGCTTTGGGGCCCTCCTCAATGAGCAGTTCTTC
CDR3 protein: CASSFGALLNEQFF

J gene: TRBJ1-3
D gene: -
V gene: TRBV12-3/TRBV12-4
clone size: -
CDR3 DNA: TGTGCCAGCAGTCCCCCGGCAGGCGGATCTGGAAACACCATATATTTT
CDR3 protein: CASSPPAGGSGNTIYF

J gene: TRBJ1-1
D gene: -
V gene: TRBV13
clone size: many
CDR3 DNA: TGTGCCAGCAGCCAACGGACAGAAGCTTTCTTT
CDR3 protein: CASSQRTEAFF

J gene: TRBJ1-3
D gene: -
V gene: TRBV2
clone size: many
CDR3 DNA: TGTGCCAGCAGAGGCGGCCAGGGTAGGGGAGGAAACACCATATATTTT
CDR3 protein: CASRGGQGRGGNTIYF

J gene: TRBJ2-7
D gene: TRBD1
V gene: TRBV19
clone size: few
CDR3 DNA: TGTGCCAGTAGTCCCGGGTGGGGGACAGGTACCTACGAGCAGTACTTC
CDR3 protein: CASSPGWGTGTYEQYF

J gene: TRBJ1-2
D gene: TRBD1
V gene: TRBV7-9
clone size: -
CDR3 DNA: TGTGCCAGCACCGTGACAGGGGTGAACTATGGCTACACCTTC
CDR3 protein: CASTVTGVNYGYTF

J gene: TRBJ1-2
D gene: -
V gene: TRBV28
clone size: -
CDR3 DNA: TGTGCCAGCAGTCCCCCCCAAAGGTTGGGCTACACCTTC
CDR3 protein: CASSPPQRLGYTF

J gene: TRBJ2-1
D gene: TRBD1
V gene: TRBV6-4
clone size: many
CDR3 DNA: TGTGCCAGCAGTCGACAGGGTTTGTCGAATGAGCAGTTCTTC
CDR3 protein: CASSRQGLSNEQFF

J gene: TRBJ2-3
D gene: TRBD2
V gene: TRBV5-1
clone size: -
CDR3 DNA: TGCGCCAGCAGCTTATCGGGCGAGCGGGGGGCGCCGGATACGCAGTATTTT
CDR3 protein: CASSLSGERGAPDTQYF